This is a list of T cell receptor beta chains from one sample in a study of shared clonotypes between healthy human individuals. Repertoires were generated with immunoSEQ multiplex PCR, while TCRdb's copy carries only in-frame clones and drops some. This sample yields under 1,100,000 clones, of which 75% are seen a single time; approximately 1.5% belongs to the top ten. The sequenced sample was memory CD4+ T cells sorted from blood. These receptors all stem from a man aged 18-30 years in good health. Each CDR3 is given with its conserved first and last residue. A D gene is named only where the DNA matches it firmly. Size is omitted from some rows. Given values are once, few, many or a class for expanded clones.

v_gene,j_gene,abundance,d_gene,CDR3aa,CDR3nt
TRBV29-1,TRBJ1-5,.,TRBD1,CSVGGDRDNQPQHF,TGCAGCGTTGGAGGGGACAGGGACAATCAGCCCCAGCATTTT
TRBV7-2,TRBJ1-1,.,.,CASSWFPGTEAFF,TGTGCCAGCAGCTGGTTCCCCGGCACTGAAGCTTTCTTT
TRBV6-6,TRBJ2-1,.,.,CASSYLANEQFF,TGTGCCAGCAGTTACCTTGCGAATGAGCAGTTCTTC
TRBV4-3,TRBJ2-5,.,.,CASSQDGRGQETQYF,TGCGCCAGCAGCCAAGATGGGCGGGGCCAAGAGACCCAGTACTTC
TRBV5-1,TRBJ2-2,.,TRBD1,CASSPGDRDTGELFF,TGCGCCAGCAGCCCGGGGGACAGGGACACCGGGGAGCTGTTTTTT
TRBV6-5,TRBJ2-3,.,.,CASQKRSTDTQYF,TGTGCCAGCCAAAAGCGGAGCACAGATACGCAGTATTTT
TRBV4-3,TRBJ2-3,.,TRBD1,CASSQEGPGTASTDTQYF,TGCGCCAGCAGCCAAGAAGGGCCTGGGACAGCCAGCACAGATACGCAGTATTTT
TRBV19,TRBJ2-1,few,.,CASSRAGAPYNEQFF,TGTGCCAGTAGTAGGGCCGGAGCTCCCTACAATGAGCAGTTCTTC
TRBV7-3,TRBJ1-5,.,.,CASSLMPGPNQPQHF,TGTGCCAGCAGCTTAATGCCAGGGCCCAATCAGCCCCAGCATTTT
TRBV6-5,TRBJ2-3,.,TRBD1,CASTAPGQRTDTQYF,TGTGCCAGCACCGCACCGGGACAGAGGACAGATACGCAGTATTTT
TRBV13,TRBJ2-1,many,TRBD2,CASRLAVGEQFF,TGTGCCAGCAGGCTAGCGGTTGGTGAGCAGTTCTTC
TRBV19,TRBJ1-4,few,.,CASSLRGINEKLFF,TGTGCCAGTAGTCTCCGGGGTATCAATGAAAAACTGTTTTTT
TRBV6-5,TRBJ2-7,.,.,CASSYQGTDEQYF,TGTGCCAGCAGTTATCAGGGAACCGACGAGCAGTACTTC